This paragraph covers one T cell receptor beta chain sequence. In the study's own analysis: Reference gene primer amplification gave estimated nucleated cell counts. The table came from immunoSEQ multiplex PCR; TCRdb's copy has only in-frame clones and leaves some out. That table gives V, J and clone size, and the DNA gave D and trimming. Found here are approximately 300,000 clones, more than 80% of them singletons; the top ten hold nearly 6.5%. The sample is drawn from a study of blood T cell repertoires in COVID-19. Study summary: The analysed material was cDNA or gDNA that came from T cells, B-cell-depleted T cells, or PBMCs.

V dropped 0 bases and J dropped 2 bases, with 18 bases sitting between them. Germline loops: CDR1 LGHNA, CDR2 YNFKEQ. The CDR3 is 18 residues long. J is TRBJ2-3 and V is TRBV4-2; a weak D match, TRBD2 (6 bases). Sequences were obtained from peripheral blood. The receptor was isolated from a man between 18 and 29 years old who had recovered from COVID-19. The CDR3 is CASSQDLGGTTHTDTQYF. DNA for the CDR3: TGTGCCAGCAGCCAAGATCTGGGCGGGACCACTCACACAGATACGCAGTATTTT.